What follows are 9 T cell receptor beta chains derived from one specimen sequenced in a study of response to subunit inactivated influenza vaccine (dated by TCRdb to the late 2010s). Library preparation used RT-PCR. TCRdb records Illumina HiSeq 2500 as the sequencer. The raw public reads went through TCRdb reprocessing: fastp at Q25, MiXCR clone calling, in-frame beta chains kept. Every distinct CDR3 protein forms one entry, paired with its most common genes and DNA. The sample table contains hundreds of thousands of distinct CDR3 sequences; only one count was recorded for less than 15% of them. Less than 9% of the sample goes to the ten largest clones. The sample consisted of PBMCs from blood, taken around two weeks before vaccination. These receptors all come from a man in his fifties or sixties who received an inactivated influenza vaccine. Donor details come from another sample of the same person, matched by shared clones.

This clonotype was observed a few times. The rearrangement joins TRBV5-6 to TRBJ2-3, with unresolved D. The germline V and J ends were trimmed by 4 bases and 3 bases, with 12 bases remaining between them. Per the germline V gene, CDR1 is SGHDT and CDR2 is YYEEEE. The CDR3 extends over 14 amino acids. CDR3 coding DNA: TGTGCCAGCAGCAGATGGACGAGTACAGATACGCAGTATTTT. Translation: CASSRWTSTDTQYF. Full variable domain (rest looked up from reference TRBV5-6 and TRBJ2-3): DAGVTQSPTHLIKTRGQQVTLRCSPKSGHDTVSWYQQALGQGPQFIFQYYEEEERQRGNFPDRFSGHQFPNYSSELNVNALLLGDSALYLCASSRWTSTDTQYFGPGTRLTVL.

The chain recombines TRBV4-3 with TRBJ2-2, with 13 bases fitting TRBD2. The trim removed 2 bases at V and 5 bases at J, leaving 8 bases unmatched. This CDR3 has 18 residues. CDR1 is LGHNA, CDR2 YSLEER, per germline. CDR3 DNA: TGCGCCAGCAGCCAAAGAGGACCGGGACTAGCGGGAACCGGGGAGCTGTTTTTT. Translation gives CASSQRGPGLAGTGELFF.

The table lists this clonotype with a few counts. The chain joins TRBV12-3 or TRBV12-4 to TRBJ2-2; 10 nucleotides align to TRBD2. V shed 10 bases and J 6 bases; nucleotides not matched to a gene: 8. This CDR3 is 14 amino acids long. The CDR3 DNA is TGTGCCACTCATACTAGCGGGGTTTCCGGGGAGCTGTTTTTT. It yields the protein CATHTSGVSGELFF.

The chain's CDR3 is CAWSVEWSEEQYF. The CDR3 region has the DNA TGTGCCTGGAGTGTAGAGTGGTCAGAGGAGCAGTACTTC. The V and J genes are TRBV30 and TRBJ2-7; D is undetermined. Deletions cut 0 bases from V and 7 bases from J, with 13 bases between. The CDR3 runs to 13 residues. The germline CDR1 and CDR2 sequences are GTSNPN and SVGIG (reference sequence).

The genes are TRBV7-9 and TRBJ1-6; D not resolved. The V and J ends lost 3 bases and 9 bases respectively, with 12 bases between them. The germline V gene has CDR1 SEHNR and CDR2 FQNEAQ (reference sequence). The CDR3 totals 14 residues. CDR3 DNA: TGTGCCAGCAGCTTCGACCTATTGGGTTCACCCCTCCACTTT. This translates into CASSFDLLGSPLHF.

The V and J genes are TRBV6-2 or TRBV6-3 and TRBJ2-1, with D possibly matching TRBD2 (6 bases). CDR3 size: 14 residues. V dropped 5 bases and J dropped 2 bases, with 10 bases sitting between them. In germline, CDR1 is MNHEY, CDR2 SVGEGT. The DNA for the CDR3 is TGTGCCAGCAGTGGGGGGACGGCCTACAATGAGCAGTTCTTC. It translates to CASSGGTAYNEQFF.

In this sample, this clonotype turned up a few times. The rearrangement links TRBV21-1 to TRBJ2-1. TRBV21-1 is designated a pseudogene. The CDR3 consists of 12 residues. The CDR3 DNA is TGTGCCAGCACAATGGTAAAGAATGAGCAGTTCTTC. This translates into CASTMVKNEQFF.

At least ten counts were recorded for this clonotype. V gene TRBV5-6 combines with J gene TRBJ2-3, with unresolved D. The germline CDR1 and CDR2 sequences are SGHDT and YYEEEE. The CDR3 is made up of 13 amino acids. The V gene lost 0 bases and the J gene lost 2 bases, with 4 bases spanning the gap. CDR3 nucleotide sequence: TGTGCCAGCAGCTTGGGAACCACAGATACGCAGTATTTT. It encodes CASSLGTTDTQYF.

This clonotype appeared a few times. The CDR3 here is CASTSTIDSYEQYF. The CDR3 region has the DNA TGTGCCAGCACCTCAACCATTGACTCCTACGAGCAGTACTTC. This chain joins TRBV11-2 and TRBJ2-7; no reliable D call. V was pared by 7 bases and J by 0 bases, with 13 bases between. The CDR3 is made up of 14 amino acids. The V gene's germline CDR1 is SGHAT and CDR2 FQNNGV. The entire variable domain, with the rest obtained from reference TRBV11-2 and TRBJ2-7, is as follows: EAGVAQSPRYKIIEKRQSVAFWCNPISGHATLYWYQQILGQGPKLLIQFQNNGVVDDSQLPKDRFSAERLKGVDSTLKIQPAKLEDSAVYLCASTSTIDSYEQYFGPGTRLTVT.